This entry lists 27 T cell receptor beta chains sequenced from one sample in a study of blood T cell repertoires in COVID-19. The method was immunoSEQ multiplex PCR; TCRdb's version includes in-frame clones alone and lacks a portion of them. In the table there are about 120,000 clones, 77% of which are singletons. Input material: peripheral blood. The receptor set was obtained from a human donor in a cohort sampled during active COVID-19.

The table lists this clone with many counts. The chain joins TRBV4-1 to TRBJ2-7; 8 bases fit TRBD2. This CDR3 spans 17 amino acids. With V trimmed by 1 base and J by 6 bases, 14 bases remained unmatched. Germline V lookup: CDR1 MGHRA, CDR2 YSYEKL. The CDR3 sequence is CASSQVLSSGVSGEQYF. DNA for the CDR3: TGCGCCAGCAGCCAAGTCTTGAGTAGCGGGGTTAGCGGCGAGCAGTACTTC.

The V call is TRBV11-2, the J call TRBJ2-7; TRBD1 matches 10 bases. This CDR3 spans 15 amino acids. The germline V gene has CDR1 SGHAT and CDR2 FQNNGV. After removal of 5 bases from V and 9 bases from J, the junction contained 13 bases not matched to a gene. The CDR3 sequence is CASSVGGGTGDVQYF. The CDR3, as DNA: TGTGCCAGCAGCGTTGGAGGTGGGACAGGGGACGTGCAGTACTTC.

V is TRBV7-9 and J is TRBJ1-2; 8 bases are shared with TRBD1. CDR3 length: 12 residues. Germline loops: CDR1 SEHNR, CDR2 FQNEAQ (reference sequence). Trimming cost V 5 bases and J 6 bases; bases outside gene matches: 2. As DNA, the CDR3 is TGTGCCAGCAGCGTGGACAGGGATGGCTACACCTTC. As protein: CASSVDRDGYTF.

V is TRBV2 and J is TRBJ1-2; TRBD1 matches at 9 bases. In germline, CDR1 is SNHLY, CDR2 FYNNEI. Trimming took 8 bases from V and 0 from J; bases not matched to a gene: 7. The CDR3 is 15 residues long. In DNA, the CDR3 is TGTGCCAGCCATCGCCACAGGGGGCCTAACTATGGCTACACCTTC. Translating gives CASHRHRGPNYGYTF.

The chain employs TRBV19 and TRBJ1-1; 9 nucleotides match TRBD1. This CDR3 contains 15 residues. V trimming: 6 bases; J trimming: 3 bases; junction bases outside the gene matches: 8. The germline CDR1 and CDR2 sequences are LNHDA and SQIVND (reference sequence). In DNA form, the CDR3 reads TGTGCCAGTAGCGCTCCGGGACAGGGTGACACTGAAGCTTTCTTT. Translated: CASSAPGQGDTEAFF.

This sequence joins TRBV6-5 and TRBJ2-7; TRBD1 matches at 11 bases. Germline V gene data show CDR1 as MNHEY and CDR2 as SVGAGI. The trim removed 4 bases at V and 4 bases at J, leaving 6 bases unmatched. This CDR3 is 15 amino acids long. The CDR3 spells CASSSRDRGNYEQYF. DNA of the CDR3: TGTGCCAGCAGTTCCCGGGACAGGGGGAATTACGAGCAGTACTTC.

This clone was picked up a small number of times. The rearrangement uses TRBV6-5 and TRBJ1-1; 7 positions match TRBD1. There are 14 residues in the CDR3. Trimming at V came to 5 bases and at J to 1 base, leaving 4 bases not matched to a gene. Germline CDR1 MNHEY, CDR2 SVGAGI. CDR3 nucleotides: TGTGCCAGCAGTCGACAGGGAGGGAACACTGAAGCTTTCTTT. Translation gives CASSRQGGNTEAFF.

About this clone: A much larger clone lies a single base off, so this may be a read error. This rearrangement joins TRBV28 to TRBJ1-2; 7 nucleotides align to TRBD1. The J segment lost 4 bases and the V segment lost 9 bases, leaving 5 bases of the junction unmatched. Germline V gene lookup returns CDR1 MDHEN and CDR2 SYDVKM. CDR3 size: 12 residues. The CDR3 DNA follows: TGTGCCAGTAGAGGGGGCAGCTATGGCTACACCTTC. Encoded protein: CASRGGSYGYTF.

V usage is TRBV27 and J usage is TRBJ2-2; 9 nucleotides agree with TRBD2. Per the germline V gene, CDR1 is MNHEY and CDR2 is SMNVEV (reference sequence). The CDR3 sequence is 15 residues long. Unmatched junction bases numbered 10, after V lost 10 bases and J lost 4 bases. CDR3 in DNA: TGTGCCACGTCCCCAGCGGGGGGCCCCACCGGGGAGCTGTTTTTT. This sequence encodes CATSPAGGPTGELFF.

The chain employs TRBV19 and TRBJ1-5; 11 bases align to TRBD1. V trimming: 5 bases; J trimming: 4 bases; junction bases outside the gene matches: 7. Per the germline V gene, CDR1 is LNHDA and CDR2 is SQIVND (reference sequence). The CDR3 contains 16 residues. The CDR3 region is CASSGQGALGNQPQHF. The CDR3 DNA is TGTGCCAGTAGTGGACAGGGGGCGCTTGGGAATCAGCCCCAGCATTTT.

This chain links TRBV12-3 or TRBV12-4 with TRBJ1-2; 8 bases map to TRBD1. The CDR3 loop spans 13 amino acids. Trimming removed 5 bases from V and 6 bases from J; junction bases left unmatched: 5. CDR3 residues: CASSRQGRDGYTF. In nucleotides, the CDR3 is TGTGCCAGCAGTCGACAGGGGAGAGATGGCTACACCTTC.

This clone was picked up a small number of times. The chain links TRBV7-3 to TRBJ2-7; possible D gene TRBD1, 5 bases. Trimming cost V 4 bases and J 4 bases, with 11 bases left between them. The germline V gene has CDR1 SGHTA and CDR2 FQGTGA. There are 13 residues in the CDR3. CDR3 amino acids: CASSSNQGYEQYF. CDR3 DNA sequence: TGTGCCAGCAGCTCAAATCAGGGATACGAGCAGTACTTC.

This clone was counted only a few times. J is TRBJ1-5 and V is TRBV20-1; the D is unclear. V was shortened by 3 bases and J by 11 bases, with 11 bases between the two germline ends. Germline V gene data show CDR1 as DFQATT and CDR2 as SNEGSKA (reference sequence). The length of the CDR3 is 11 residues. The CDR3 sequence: CSASDVGAQHF. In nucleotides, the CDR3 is TGCAGTGCTAGCGACGTGGGAGCCCAGCATTTT.

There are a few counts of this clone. In DNA form, the CDR3 reads TGTGCCAGCTCGCTAGCGGGGGTGACCTACGAGCAGTACTTC. Its translation is CASSLAGVTYEQYF. This chain joins TRBV7-9 and TRBJ2-7; TRBD2 aligns across 10 bases. Trimming cost V 8 bases and J 2 bases; bases outside gene matches: 6. CDR1 is SEHNR and CDR2 is FQNEAQ in the germline V gene (reference sequence). The CDR3 contains 14 residues.

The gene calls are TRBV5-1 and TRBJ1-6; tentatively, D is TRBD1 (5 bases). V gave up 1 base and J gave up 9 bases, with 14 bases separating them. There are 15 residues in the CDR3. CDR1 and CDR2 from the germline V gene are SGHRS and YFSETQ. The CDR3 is CASSLSAGVGSPLHF. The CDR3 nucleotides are TGCGCCAGCAGCTTGTCCGCGGGGGTCGGTTCACCCCTCCACTTT.

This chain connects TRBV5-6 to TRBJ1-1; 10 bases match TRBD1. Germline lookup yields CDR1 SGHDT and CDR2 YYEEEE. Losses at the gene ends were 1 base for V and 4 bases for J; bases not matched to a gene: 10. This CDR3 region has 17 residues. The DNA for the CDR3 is TGTGCCAGCAGCTTGAGGGGGACAGGGGTTGGCAGCACTGAAGCTTTCTTT. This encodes CASSLRGTGVGSTEAFF.

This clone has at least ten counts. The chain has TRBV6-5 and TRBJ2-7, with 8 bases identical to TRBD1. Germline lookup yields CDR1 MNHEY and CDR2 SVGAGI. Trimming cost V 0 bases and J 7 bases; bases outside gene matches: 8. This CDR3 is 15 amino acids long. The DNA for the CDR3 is TGTGCCAGCAGTTACTCGAGGCAGGGGGCGCGGGAGCAGTACTTC. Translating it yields CASSYSRQGAREQYF.

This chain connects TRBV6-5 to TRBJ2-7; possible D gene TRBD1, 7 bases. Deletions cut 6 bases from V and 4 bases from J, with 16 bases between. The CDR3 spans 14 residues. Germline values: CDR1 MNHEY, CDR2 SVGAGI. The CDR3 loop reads CASSPAEGAYEQYF. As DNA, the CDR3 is TGTGCCAGCAGCCCCGCGGAGGGGGCTTACGAGCAGTACTTC.

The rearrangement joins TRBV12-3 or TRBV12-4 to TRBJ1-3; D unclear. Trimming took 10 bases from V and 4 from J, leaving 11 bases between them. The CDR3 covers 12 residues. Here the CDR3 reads CANDGPGNTIYF. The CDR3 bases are TGTGCCAACGATGGGCCCGGAAACACCATATATTTT.

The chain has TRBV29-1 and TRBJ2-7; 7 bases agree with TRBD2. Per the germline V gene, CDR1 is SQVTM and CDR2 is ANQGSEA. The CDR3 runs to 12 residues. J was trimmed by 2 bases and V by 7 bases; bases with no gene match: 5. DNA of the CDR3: TGCAGCGCAGCTAGCGGAACCTACGAGCAGTACTTC. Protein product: CSAASGTYEQYF.

CDR3 protein: CASSMKGQGAGNTIYF. CDR3 coding DNA: TGCGCCAGCAGCATGAAGGGACAGGGAGCAGGAAACACCATATATTTT. The chain links TRBV5-1 to TRBJ1-3, with 9 bases lining up with TRBD1. CDR1 and CDR2 (germline): SGHRS, YFSETQ. The CDR3 has 16 amino acids. V lost 4 bases to trimming and J lost 4 bases; unmatched junction nucleotides: 9.

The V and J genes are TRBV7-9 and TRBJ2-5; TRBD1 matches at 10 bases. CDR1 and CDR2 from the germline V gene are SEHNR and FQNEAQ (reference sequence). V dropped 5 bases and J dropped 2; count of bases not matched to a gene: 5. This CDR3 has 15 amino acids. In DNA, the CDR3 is TGTGCCAGCAGCCCGGACAGGGGGGGACAAGAGACCCAGTACTTC. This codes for CASSPDRGGQETQYF.

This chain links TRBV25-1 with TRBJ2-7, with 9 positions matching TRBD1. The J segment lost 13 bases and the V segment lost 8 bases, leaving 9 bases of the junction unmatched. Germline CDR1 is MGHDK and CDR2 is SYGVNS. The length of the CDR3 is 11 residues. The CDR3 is CASAGQGFLYF. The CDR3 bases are TGTGCCAGCGCGGGACAGGGTTTCCTCTACTTC.

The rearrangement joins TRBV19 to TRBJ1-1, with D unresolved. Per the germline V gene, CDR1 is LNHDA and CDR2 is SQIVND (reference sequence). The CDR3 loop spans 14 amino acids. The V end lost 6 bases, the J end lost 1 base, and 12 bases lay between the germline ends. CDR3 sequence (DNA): TGTGCCAGTAGCCCCGGACGGGAGAACACTGAAGCTTTCTTT. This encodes CASSPGRENTEAFF.

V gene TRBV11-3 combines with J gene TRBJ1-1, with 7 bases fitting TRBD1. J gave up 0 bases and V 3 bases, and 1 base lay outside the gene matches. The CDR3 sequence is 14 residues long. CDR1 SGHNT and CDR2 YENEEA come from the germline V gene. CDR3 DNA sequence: TGTGCCAGCAGCTTGACAGGGATGAACACTGAAGCTTTCTTT. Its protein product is CASSLTGMNTEAFF.

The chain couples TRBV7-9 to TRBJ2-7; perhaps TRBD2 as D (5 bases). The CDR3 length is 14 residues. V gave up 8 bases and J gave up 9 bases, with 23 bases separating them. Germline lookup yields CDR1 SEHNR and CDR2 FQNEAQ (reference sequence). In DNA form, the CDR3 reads TGTGCCAGCCTCCCGGTTCATGGGGAAGGAGGGCAGTACTTC. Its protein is CASLPVHGEGGQYF.

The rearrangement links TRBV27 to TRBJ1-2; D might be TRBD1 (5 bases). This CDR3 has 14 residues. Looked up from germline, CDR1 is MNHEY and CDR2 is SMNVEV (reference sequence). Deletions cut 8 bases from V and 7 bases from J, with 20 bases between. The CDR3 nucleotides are TGTGCCAGCTCGAGTAGCCAGGTCGGGGGTGGCTACACCTTC. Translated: CASSSSQVGGGYTF.